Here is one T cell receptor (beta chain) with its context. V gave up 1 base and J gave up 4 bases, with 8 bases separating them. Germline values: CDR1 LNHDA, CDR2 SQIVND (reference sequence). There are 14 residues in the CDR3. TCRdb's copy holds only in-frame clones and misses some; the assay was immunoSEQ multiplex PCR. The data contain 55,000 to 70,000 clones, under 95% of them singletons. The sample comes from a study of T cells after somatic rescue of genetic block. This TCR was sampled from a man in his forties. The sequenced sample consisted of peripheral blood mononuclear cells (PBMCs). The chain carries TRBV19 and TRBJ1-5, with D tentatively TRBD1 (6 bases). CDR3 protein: CASSIGTANQPQHF. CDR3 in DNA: TGTGCCAGTAGTATAGGGACAGCTAATCAGCCCCAGCATTTT. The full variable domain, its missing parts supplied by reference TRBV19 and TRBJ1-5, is DGGITQSPKYLFRKEGQNVTLSCEQNLNHDAMYWYRQDPGQGLRLIYYSQIVNDFQKGDIAEGYSVSREKKESFPLTVTSAQKNPTAFYLCASSIGTANQPQHFGDGTRLSIL.